This entry lists 20 T cell receptor beta chains sequenced from one sample in a study of tumor and adjacent non-tumor tissue in lung cancer. This sample's RNA came from whole unsorted tissue. Three rounds of nested PCR, following a modified ARM-PCR protocol, produced the TCRbeta library. Each CDR3 protein is one row after TCRdb ran MiXCR on the multiplex PCR reads. The sample shows around 99,000 distinct CDR3 sequences, around 75% of them seen only once. Sequencing was carried out using lung tumor tissue. The receptors shown here come from a woman in her fifties or sixties with non-small cell lung cancer.

Only a few counts were recorded for this clonotype. As the CDR3 is not closed by the conserved phenylalanine or tryptophan, this likely results from a read error. CDR3 region: CASSYTQQRANIGELFL. The CDR3 DNA reads TGTGCCAGCAGTTACACCCAACAGAGGGCCAACATTGGGGAGCTGTTTCTT. V and J are TRBV6-2 or TRBV6-3 and TRBJ2-2; TRBD2 is a possible D gene (5 bases). CDR1 and CDR2 from the germline V gene are MNHEY and SVGEGT. The V end lost 2 bases, the J end lost 8 bases, and 21 bases lay between the germline ends. The CDR3 covers 17 residues.

Comment on this clonotype: A much larger clone lies one base from this, so it may be a read error. The chain combines TRBV28 with TRBJ1-4, with TRBD1 as a possible D gene (6 bases). Germline V lookup: CDR1 MDHEN, CDR2 SYDVKM. This CDR3 spans 15 amino acids. Trimming took 4 bases from V and 11 from J, leaving 20 bases between them. Here the CDR3 reads CASSSWGTKPDKLFF. In DNA form, the CDR3 reads TGTGCCAGCAGTTCCTGGGGGACAAAACCTGATAAACTGTTTTTT.

In the case of this clonotype: Compared with germline, one end of the junction differs, possibly owing to a read error. The chain recombines TRBV11-2 with TRBJ1-1; D not certain. Looked up from germline, CDR1 is SGHAT and CDR2 is FQNNGV. The CDR3 runs 14 residues. CDR3 nucleotides: TGTGCCGGCAGCCCGAACGTTGTGAACACTGAAGTTTTCTTT. This gives the protein CAGSPNVVNTEVFF.

This clonotype was recorded a few times. The chain recombines TRBV11-2 with TRBJ1-5; perhaps TRBD1 as D (5 bases). V was clipped by 5 bases and J by 3 bases, with 14 bases between them. This CDR3 spans 15 amino acids. The V gene's germline CDR1 is SGHAT and CDR2 FQNNGV. CDR3 nucleotides: TGTGCCAGCAGCGCGGGGGGAGGGCACAATCAGCCCCAGCATTTT. Translation: CASSAGGGHNQPQHF.

This clonotype occurred once. A much larger clone sits a single nucleotide away, making a read error possible. This chain uses TRBV6-1 with TRBJ1-3; 7 bases line up with TRBD1. The junction had 8 bases not matched to a gene; V was cut back by 5 bases and J by 1 base. Germline loops: CDR1 MNHNS, CDR2 SASEGT. This CDR3 region has 16 residues. CDR3 sequence reads: CASSPSTGRSGNTIYF. The CDR3 DNA is TGTGCCAGCAGTCCATCGACAGGGAGGTCTGGAAACACCATATATTTT.

In this sample, this clonotype is medium-sized. V usage is TRBV11-3 and J usage is TRBJ2-5; D ambiguous. V gave up 2 bases and J gave up 5 bases, with 3 bases separating them. Germline CDR1 and CDR2: SGHNT and YENEEA. The CDR3 consists of 11 residues. The CDR3 sequence: CASSLSETQYF. CDR3 DNA sequence: TGTGCCAGCAGCTTATCGGAGACCCAGTACTTC.

The chain combines TRBV11-2 with TRBJ2-5, with D unclear. The CDR3 is 13 residues long. The germline V gene encodes CDR1 SGHAT and CDR2 FQNNGV. CDR3 in DNA: TGTGAAGGCAGCACCCCTAACAAAGAGACCCAGTACTTC. Translation gives CEGSTPNKETQYF.

In its sample, this clonotype was seen a few times. The genes are TRBV28 and TRBJ1-2, with 7 bases aligning to TRBD1. Germline trimming cut 7 bases from V and 6 bases from J; bases unmatched to any gene: 17. The CDR3 is 16 amino acids. CDR1 and CDR2 from the germline V gene are MDHEN and SYDVKM. The chain's CDR3 is CASTTGTDSWENGYTF. The CDR3 bases are TGTGCCAGCACCACTGGGACAGACTCCTGGGAAAATGGCTACACCTTC.

Concerning this clonotype: At one end, the junction sequence differs from germline, possibly due to a read error. The chain has TRBV6-2 or TRBV6-3 and TRBJ2-1, with D tentatively TRBD2 (8 bases). CDR1 and CDR2 from the germline V gene are MNHEY and SVGEGT. This CDR3 is built from 16 residues. The CDR3 region has the DNA TGTGTCAGCAGTCGCCGACAGGGACTAGATTCCAGTGAGCAGTTCTTC. The encoded protein is CVSSRRQGLDSSEQFF.

Details on this clonotype: A much larger clone sits a single nucleotide away, making a read error possible. The rearrangement uses TRBV6-2 or TRBV6-3 and TRBJ1-1; D uncertain. V lost 2 bases and J 0 bases, leaving 7 bases between the germline ends. Germline CDR1 reads MNHEY; CDR2 reads SVGEGT. This CDR3 has 14 residues. CDR3 in DNA: TGTGCCAGCAGTTACGGTGGGATGAACACTGAAGCTTTCTTT. Translated: CASSYGGMNTEAFF.

The chain recombines TRBV20-1 with TRBJ2-5; D perhaps matches TRBD2 (7 bases). The J call may be faulty, since TRBJ2-1 better matches the DNA end. The CDR3 runs to 14 residues. The germline V gene encodes CDR1 DFQATT and CDR2 SNEGSKA (reference sequence). The CDR3 protein is CSASGAGDIQTQFF. DNA for the CDR3: TGCAGTGCTAGCGGGGCGGGGGACATACAGACCCAGTTCTTC.

This clonotype was recorded once. A read error may account for a junction end that differs from germline. The V gene is TRBV11-2, the J gene TRBJ2-7; D possibly matches TRBD1 or TRBD2 (5 bases each). CDR3 length equals 14 residues. Germline CDR1 reads SGHAT; CDR2 reads FQNNGV. CDR3 amino acids: CASTRDRGGYEQYF. The CDR3 DNA follows: TGTGCCAGCACTCGGGACCGCGGAGGATACGAGCAATACTTC.

Remarks on this clonotype: A read error may account for a junction end that differs from germline. This rearrangement joins TRBV6-2 or TRBV6-3 to TRBJ2-7; a weak D match, TRBD2 (5 bases). This CDR3 comprises 16 residues. CDR1 and CDR2 (germline): MNHEY, SVGEGT. The CDR3 region is CASIARKTTGFHEQYF. The CDR3 bases are TGTGCCAGCATCGCCCGGAAGACAACGGGGTTTCACGAGCAGTACTTT.

The chain couples TRBV20-1 to TRBJ2-1, with unresolved D. Germline values: CDR1 DFQATT, CDR2 SNEGSKA (reference sequence). The length of the CDR3 is 12 residues. Trimming removed 5 bases from V and 5 bases from J, with 10 bases in between. The CDR3 region is CSAYVTHNEQFF. The CDR3 bases are TGCAGTGCTTACGTGACACACAATGAGCAGTTCTTC.

The V gene is TRBV5-1, the J gene TRBJ2-5; D is possibly TRBD2 (7 bases). With 0 bases removed from V and 4 bases from J, the gap between germline ends came to 13 bases. The CDR3 loop spans 15 amino acids. Germline assignment: CDR1 SGHRS and CDR2 YFSETQ. In DNA form, the CDR3 reads TGCGCCAGCAGCTTGGTCTCGGGGGGCCGAGAGACCCAGTACTTC. It translates to CASSLVSGGRETQYF.

Note on this clonotype: At one end the junction does not follow the germline gene, possibly because of a read error. The V call is TRBV11-3, the J call TRBJ2-1; 12 nucleotides align to TRBD2. The CDR3 loop spans 17 amino acids. CDR1 and CDR2 (germline): SGHNT, YENEEA. In DNA form, the CDR3 reads TGTGCCAACTGCTTAGAGTTGACTAGCGGGAGCCTCAATGAGCAATTCTTC. As protein: CANCLELTSGSLNEQFF.

Note on this clonotype: A much larger clone differs by one base, so this may be a read error. The CDR3 spells CSVELPGQPWGYTF. CDR3 nucleotides: TGCAGCGTTGAACTCCCGGGACAGCCGTGGGGCTACACCTTC. The gene calls are TRBV29-1 and TRBJ1-2; 7 bases agree with TRBD1. Germline values: CDR1 SQVTM, CDR2 ANQGSEA. V was clipped by 2 bases and J by 8 bases; unmatched bases: 11. The CDR3 extends over 14 amino acids.

The chain employs TRBV29-1 and TRBJ1-2, with TRBD1 identical over 10 bases. Trimming removed 6 bases from V and 8 bases from J; junction bases left unmatched: 6. The germline gives CDR1 SQVTM, CDR2 ANQGSEA. CDR3 length equals 12 residues. CDR3 bases: TGCAGCGTCGGGACAGGGGCGAAGGGCTACACCTTC. Protein sequence: CSVGTGAKGYTF.

With respect to this clonotype: A much larger clone lies a single base off, so this may be a read error. This chain uses TRBV6-6 with TRBJ2-7, with 8 positions matching TRBD1. V trimming: 11 bases; J trimming: 2 bases; junction bases outside the gene matches: 14. This CDR3 region has 15 residues. Germline values: CDR1 MNHNY, CDR2 SVGAGI (reference sequence). Written as DNA, the CDR3 is TGTGCCTGCATCAACTCCAGGACAGGGACCTACGAGCAGTACTTC. This codes for CACINSRTGTYEQYF.

About this clonotype: Possible read error: a much larger clone is one base away. This chain uses TRBV14 with TRBJ2-7; D unresolved. Germline loops: CDR1 SGHDN, CDR2 FVKESK. This CDR3 contains 13 residues. This CDR3 reads CASSPINLYKQYF. The CDR3 nucleotides read TGTGCCAGCAGCCCCATAAACCTCTACAAGCAGTACTTC.